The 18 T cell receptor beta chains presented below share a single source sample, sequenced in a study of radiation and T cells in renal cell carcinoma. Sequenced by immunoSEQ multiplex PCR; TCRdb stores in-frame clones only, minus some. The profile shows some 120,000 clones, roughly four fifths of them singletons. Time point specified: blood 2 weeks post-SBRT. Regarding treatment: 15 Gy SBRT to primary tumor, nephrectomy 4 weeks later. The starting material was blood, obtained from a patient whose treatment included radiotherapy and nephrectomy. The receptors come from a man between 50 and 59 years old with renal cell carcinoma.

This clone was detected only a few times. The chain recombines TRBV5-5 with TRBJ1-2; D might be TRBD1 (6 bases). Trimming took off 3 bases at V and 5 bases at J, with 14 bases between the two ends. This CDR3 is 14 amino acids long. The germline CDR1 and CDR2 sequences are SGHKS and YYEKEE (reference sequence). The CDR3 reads CASSSADSGYGYTF. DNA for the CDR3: TGTGCCAGCAGCTCCGCGGACAGCGGATATGGCTACACCTTC.

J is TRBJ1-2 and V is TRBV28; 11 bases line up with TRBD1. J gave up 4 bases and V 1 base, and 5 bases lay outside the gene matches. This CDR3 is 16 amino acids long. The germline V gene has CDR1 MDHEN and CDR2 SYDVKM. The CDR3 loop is CASSLSRTGGIYGYTF. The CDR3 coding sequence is TGTGCCAGCAGTTTATCTCGGACAGGGGGCATCTATGGCTACACCTTC.

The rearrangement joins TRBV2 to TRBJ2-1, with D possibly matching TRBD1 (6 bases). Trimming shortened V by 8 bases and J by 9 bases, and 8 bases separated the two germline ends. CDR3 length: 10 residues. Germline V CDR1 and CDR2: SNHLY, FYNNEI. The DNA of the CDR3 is TGTGCCAGCGGGGGCATTGAGCAGTTCTTC. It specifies CASGGIEQFF.

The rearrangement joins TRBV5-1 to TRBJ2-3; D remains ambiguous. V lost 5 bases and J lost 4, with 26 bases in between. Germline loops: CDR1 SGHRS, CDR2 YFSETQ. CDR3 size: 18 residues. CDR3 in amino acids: CASRKLASPDRVSDTQYF. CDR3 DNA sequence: TGCGCCAGCAGAAAACTGGCATCCCCCGACCGCGTATCAGATACGCAGTATTTT.

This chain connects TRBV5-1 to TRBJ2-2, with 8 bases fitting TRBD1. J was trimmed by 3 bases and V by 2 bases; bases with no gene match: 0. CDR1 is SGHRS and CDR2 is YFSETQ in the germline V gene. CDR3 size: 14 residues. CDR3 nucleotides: TGCGCCAGCAGCTTACAGGGGGACACCGGGGAGCTGTTTTTT. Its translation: CASSLQGDTGELFF.

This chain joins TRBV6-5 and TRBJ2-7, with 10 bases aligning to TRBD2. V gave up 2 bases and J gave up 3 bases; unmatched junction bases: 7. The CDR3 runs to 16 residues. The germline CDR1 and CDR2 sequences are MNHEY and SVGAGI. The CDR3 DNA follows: TGTGCCAGCAGTTACGCTAGCGGGGGTGACTACTACGAGCAGTACTTC. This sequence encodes CASSYASGGDYYEQYF.

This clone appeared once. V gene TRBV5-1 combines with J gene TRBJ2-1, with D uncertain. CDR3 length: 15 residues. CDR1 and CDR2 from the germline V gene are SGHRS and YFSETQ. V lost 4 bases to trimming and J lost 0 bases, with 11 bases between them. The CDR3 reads CASSPTLSSYNEQFF. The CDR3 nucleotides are TGCGCCAGCAGCCCCACCCTAAGCTCCTACAATGAGCAGTTCTTC.

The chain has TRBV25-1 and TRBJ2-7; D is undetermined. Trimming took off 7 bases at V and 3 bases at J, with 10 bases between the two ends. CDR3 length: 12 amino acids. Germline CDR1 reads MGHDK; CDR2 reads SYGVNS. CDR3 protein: CASISRNYEQYF. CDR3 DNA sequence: TGTGCCAGCATATCACGGAACTACGAGCAGTACTTC.

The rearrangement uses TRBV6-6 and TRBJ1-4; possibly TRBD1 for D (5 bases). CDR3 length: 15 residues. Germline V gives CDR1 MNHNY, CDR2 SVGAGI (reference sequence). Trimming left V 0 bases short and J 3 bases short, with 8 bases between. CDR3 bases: TGTGCCAGCAGTTACTCGACGGGGGCTAATGAAAAACTGTTTTTT. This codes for CASSYSTGANEKLFF.

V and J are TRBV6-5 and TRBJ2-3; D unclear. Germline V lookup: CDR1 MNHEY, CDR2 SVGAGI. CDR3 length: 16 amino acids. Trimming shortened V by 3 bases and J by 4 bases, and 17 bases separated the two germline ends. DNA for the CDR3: TGTGCCAGCAGTTATTTTTTGAGCTCGGCACCAGATACGCAGTATTTT. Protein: CASSYFLSSAPDTQYF.

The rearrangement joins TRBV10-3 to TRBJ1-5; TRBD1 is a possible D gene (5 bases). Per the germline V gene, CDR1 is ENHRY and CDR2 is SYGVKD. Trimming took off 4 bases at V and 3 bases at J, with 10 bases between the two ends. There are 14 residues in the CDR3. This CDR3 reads CAISVGANNQPQHF. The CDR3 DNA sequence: TGTGCCATCAGTGTCGGGGCCAACAATCAGCCCCAGCATTTT.

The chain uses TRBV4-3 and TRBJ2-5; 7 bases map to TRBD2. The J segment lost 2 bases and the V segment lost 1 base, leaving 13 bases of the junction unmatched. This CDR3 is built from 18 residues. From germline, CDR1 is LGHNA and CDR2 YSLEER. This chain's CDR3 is CASSQGRWGLAEQETQYF. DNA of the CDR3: TGCGCCAGCAGCCAAGGGAGGTGGGGCCTAGCGGAACAAGAGACCCAGTACTTC.

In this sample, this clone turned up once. CDR3 residues: CASKTFAGAYTEAFF. The CDR3 DNA is TGTGCCAGTAAAACGTTTGCAGGGGCATACACTGAAGCTTTCTTT. The chain couples TRBV19 to TRBJ1-1, with D possibly matching TRBD1 (6 bases). CDR3 length equals 15 residues. Germline assignment: CDR1 LNHDA and CDR2 SQIVND (reference sequence). Trimming took 7 bases from V and 3 from J, leaving 18 bases between them.

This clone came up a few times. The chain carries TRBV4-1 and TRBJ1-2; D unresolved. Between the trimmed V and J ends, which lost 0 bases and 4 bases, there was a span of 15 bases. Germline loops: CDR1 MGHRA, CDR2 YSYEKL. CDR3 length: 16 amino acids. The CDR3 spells CASSQDPHRVPYGYTF. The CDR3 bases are TGCGCCAGCAGCCAAGATCCACACCGGGTCCCCTATGGCTACACCTTC.

The CDR3 nucleotides are TGTGCCAGCAGACCAACTGGCGGGCAAGGAGGGGGCTACACCTTC. It encodes CASRPTGGQGGGYTF. The genes are TRBV10-3 and TRBJ1-2; unclear D gene. In germline, CDR1 is ENHRY, CDR2 SYGVKD. CDR3 length: 15 residues. Trimming cost V 10 bases and J 8 bases, with 26 bases left between them.

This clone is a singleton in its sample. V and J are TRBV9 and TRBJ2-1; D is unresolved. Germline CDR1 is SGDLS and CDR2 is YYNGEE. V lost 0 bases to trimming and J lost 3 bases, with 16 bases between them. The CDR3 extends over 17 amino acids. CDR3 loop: CASSVAPGAIGYNEQFF. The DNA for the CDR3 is TGTGCCAGCAGCGTAGCACCCGGAGCGATTGGCTACAATGAGCAGTTCTTC. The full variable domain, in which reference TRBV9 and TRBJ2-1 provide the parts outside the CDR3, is DSGVTQTPKHLITATGQRVTLRCSPRSGDLSVYWYQQSLDQGLQFLIQYYNGEERAKGNILERFSAQQFPDLHSELNLSSLELGDSALYFCASSVAPGAIGYNEQFFGPGTRLTVL.

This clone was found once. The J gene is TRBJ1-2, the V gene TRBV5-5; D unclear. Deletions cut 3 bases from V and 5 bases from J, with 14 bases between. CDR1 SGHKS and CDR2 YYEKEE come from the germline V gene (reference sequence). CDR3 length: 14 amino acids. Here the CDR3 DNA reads TGTGCCAGCAGCTCGGACGGGGTGGGATATGGCTACACCTTC. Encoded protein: CASSSDGVGYGYTF.

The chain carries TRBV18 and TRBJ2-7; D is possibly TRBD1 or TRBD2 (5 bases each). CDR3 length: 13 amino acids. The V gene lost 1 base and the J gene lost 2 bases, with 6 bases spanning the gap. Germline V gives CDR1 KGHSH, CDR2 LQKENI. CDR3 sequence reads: CASSPLGPYEQYF. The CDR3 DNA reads TGTGCCAGCTCACCACTGGGACCCTACGAGCAGTACTTC.